A selection of T cell receptor beta chains follows, all from one sample in a study of identical twins. Each CDR3 protein gets one entry after TCRdb re-called the 5' RACE reads with MiXCR. Here the sample spans 550,000 to 700,000 distinct CDR3 sequences, around 20% being singletons. The sample was also linked to a second study, of T cells expressing NK-cell markers.

Sample: PBMCs. These receptors were obtained from a woman aged 18-29 years in good health. Each CDR3 is given with its conserved first and last residue. Each record gives: V gene, J gene, D gene, clone size, CDR3 protein, CDR3 DNA. D genes are given only for firm matches. Size is omitted from some rows. Given values are once, few, many or a class for expanded clones.

>TRBV27|TRBJ2-7|.|few
CASSLTSSDEQYF
TGTGCCAGCAGCTTGACGAGTTCGGACGAGCAGTACTTC
>TRBV4-3|TRBJ2-7|.|few
CASSRVGGHTYEQYF
TGCGCCAGCAGCCGAGTTGGAGGGCACACCTACGAGCAGTACTTC
>TRBV12-3/TRBV12-4|TRBJ1-1|.|many
CASSSPHDSRSEAFF
TGTGCCAGCAGTTCTCCACACGACTCAAGGTCTGAAGCTTTCTTT
>TRBV20-1|TRBJ2-1|.|few
CSAGRDTNNEQFF
TGCAGTGCTGGAAGGGACACGAACAATGAGCAGTTCTTC
>TRBV29-1|TRBJ2-3|.|many
CSVEPRMADTQYF
TGCAGCGTTGAACCCAGGATGGCAGATACGCAGTATTTT
>TRBV9|TRBJ2-1|TRBD2|.
CASSKLAGSFANEQFF
TGTGCCAGCAGCAAACTAGCGGGGTCTTTCGCTAATGAGCAGTTCTTC
>TRBV20-1|TRBJ2-3|TRBD2|few
CSAATSPLTDTQYF
TGCAGTGCCGCGACTAGCCCGTTGACAGATACGCAGTATTTT
>TRBV12-3/TRBV12-4|TRBJ2-7|.|few
CASSPLWEAGEQYF
TGTGCCAGCAGTCCATTGTGGGAGGCAGGCGAGCAGTACTTC
>TRBV7-2|TRBJ2-3|.|many
CASSPVGGWTDTQYF
TGTGCCAGCAGTCCTGTGGGGGGTTGGACAGATACGCAGTATTTT
>TRBV12-3/TRBV12-4|TRBJ2-2|.|.
CASKSRHAGELFF
TGTGCCAGCAAATCAAGACATGCCGGGGAGCTGTTTTTT
>TRBV2|TRBJ2-5|.|.
CASSLIRGSETQYF
TGTGCCAGCAGTCTCATTCGGGGCAGCGAGACCCAGTACTTC
>TRBV6-1|TRBJ2-1|.|.
CASSERGGNEQFF
TGTGCCAGCAGTGAGCGCGGAGGCAATGAGCAGTTCTTC
>TRBV7-9|TRBJ1-1|TRBD1|few
CASSYRDRGYQAFF
TGTGCCAGCAGCTACCGGGACAGGGGGTACCAAGCTTTCTTT
>TRBV5-6|TRBJ1-2|.|few
CASSLLETDIYGYTF
TGTGCCAGCAGCTTGTTAGAGACAGACATTTATGGCTACACCTTC
>TRBV20-1|TRBJ2-1|.|few
CSARPAGTYRGEQFF
TGCAGTGCTAGACCCGCGGGGACCTACCGGGGTGAGCAGTTCTTC
>TRBV12-3/TRBV12-4|TRBJ2-3|TRBD2|many
CASSVAGITDTQYF
TGTGCCAGCAGTGTAGCGGGGATCACAGATACGCAGTATTTT
>TRBV5-6|TRBJ2-6|.|.
CASSFGTGANVLTF
TGTGCCAGCAGCTTCGGAACTGGGGCCAACGTCCTGACTTTC
>TRBV20-1|TRBJ2-1|TRBD2|.
CSARDPYGGGANEQFF
TGCAGTGCTAGAGATCCGTATGGCGGGGGGGCAAATGAGCAGTTCTTC
>TRBV25-1|TRBJ2-5|TRBD1|.
CASSERPGTGMGETQYF
TGTGCCAGCAGTGAACGTCCCGGGACAGGGATGGGAGAGACCCAGTACTTC
>TRBV6-2/TRBV6-3|TRBJ2-1|.|.
CASSYIRDPGANEQFF
TGTGCCAGCAGTTACATCCGGGACCCAGGAGCCAATGAGCAGTTCTTC
>TRBV5-1|TRBJ2-7|.|.
CASSISGGSYEQYF
TGCGCCAGCAGCATTTCAGGGGGGTCCTACGAGCAGTACTTC
>TRBV21-1|TRBJ2-3|.|.
CASRGYRGEATDTQYF
TGTGCCAGCAGGGGTTACAGGGGGGAAGCGACAGATACGCAGTATTTT
>TRBV7-9|TRBJ2-7|.|.
CASSSPPIYEQYF
TGTGCCAGCAGCTCCCCCCCAATCTACGAGCAGTACTTC
>TRBV12-3/TRBV12-4|TRBJ2-1|.|few
CASSERISSYNEQFF
TGTGCCAGCAGTGAGCGAATCAGCTCCTACAATGAGCAGTTCTTC
>TRBV15|TRBJ1-1|.|.
CATSRGRVINTEAFF
TGTGCCACCAGCAGAGGCAGGGTGATCAACACTGAAGCTTTCTTT
>TRBV14|TRBJ2-5|.|.
CASSQSVGSRTQYF
TGTGCCAGCAGCCAATCGGTCGGATCAAGGACCCAGTACTTC
>TRBV6-1|TRBJ1-2|TRBD1|.
CASRNTPGTGYYGYTF
TGTGCCAGCAGGAACACCCCCGGGACAGGGTATTATGGCTACACCTTC
>TRBV24-1|TRBJ2-2|.|.
CATSEIHGELFF
TGTGCCACCAGTGAAATACATGGGGAGCTGTTTTTT
>TRBV7-6|TRBJ1-5|TRBD1|.
CASSLAPTGAQPQHF
TGTGCCAGCAGCTTAGCGCCGACAGGGGCTCAGCCCCAGCATTTT
>TRBV5-1|TRBJ2-3|TRBD1|.
CASSGRDRGDTQYF
TGCGCCAGCAGCGGCAGGGACAGGGGAGATACGCAGTATTTT
>TRBV7-2|TRBJ2-3|.|few
CASSFGPRPTSKDTQYF
TGTGCCAGCAGCTTCGGCCCCCGTCCTACATCAAAGGATACGCAGTATTTT
>TRBV20-1|TRBJ2-1|TRBD2|few
CSARVAGYYNEQFF
TGCAGTGCTAGAGTAGCGGGGTACTACAATGAGCAGTTCTTC
>TRBV7-2|TRBJ1-1|TRBD1|.
CASSEDRVIAEAFF
TGTGCCAGCAGCGAGGACAGGGTAATTGCTGAAGCTTTCTTT
>TRBV27|TRBJ2-5|.|many
CASSLATRRTQYF
TGTGCCAGCAGTTTGGCGACCCGCAGGACCCAGTACTTC
>TRBV7-2|TRBJ2-7|TRBD1|few
CANGQGGHEQYF
TGTGCCAACGGACAGGGGGGCCACGAGCAGTACTTC
>TRBV6-2/TRBV6-3|TRBJ2-4|.|.
CASSYAVLAKNIQYF
TGTGCCAGCAGTTACGCGGTTTTAGCCAAAAACATTCAGTACTTC
>TRBV20-1|TRBJ1-1|.|.
CSASGSLAFF
TGCAGTGCTAGTGGGTCTTTAGCTTTCTTT
>TRBV12-3/TRBV12-4|TRBJ2-7|TRBD2|few
CASSRMSGGGSYEQYF
TGTGCCAGCAGCCGAATGAGCGGGGGGGGATCCTACGAGCAGTACTTC